Below are 20 T cell receptor beta chains sequenced from a single sample in a study of T cell changes during pregnancy in multiple sclerosis. Repertoires were generated with immunoSEQ multiplex PCR, while TCRdb's copy carries only in-frame clones and drops some. The sample consists of about 54,000 clones, more than 85% of them appearing once. The source was peripheral blood, collected after pregnancy. The receptors originated from a female donor in good health, enrolled as a control in a pregnancy study.

The CDR3 nucleotides are TGTGCCAGCAGCGTCGACAGGGAAGTAGCTGTGCAGTACTTC. This encodes CASSVDREVAVQYF. The rearrangement uses TRBV5-4 and TRBJ2-7, with TRBD1 matching over 7 bases. CDR1 and CDR2 from the germline V gene are SGHNT and YYREEE (reference sequence). V lost 4 bases to trimming and J lost 9 bases; unmatched junction nucleotides: 13. The CDR3 length is 14 residues.

The V call is TRBV15, the J call TRBJ1-2; 9 nucleotides line up with TRBD1. The germline gives CDR1 LNHNV, CDR2 YYDKDF (reference sequence). The CDR3 covers 15 residues. V lost 1 base, J lost 8 bases, and 8 bases stayed unmatched. CDR3 nucleotides: TGTGCCACCAGCAGAGTTGGGGACAGGGACGAGGGCTACACCTTC. Translated: CATSRVGDRDEGYTF.

This chain links TRBV27 with TRBJ2-5; a possible D gene is TRBD1 (6 bases). Germline V gene sequence: CDR1 MNHEY, CDR2 SMNVEV (reference sequence). The length of the CDR3 is 16 residues. Deletions cut 2 bases from V and 5 bases from J, with 18 bases between. The CDR3 reads CASSLRDTTRGETQYF. The CDR3 bases are TGTGCCAGCAGTTTACGGGACACGACCCGAGGGGAGACCCAGTACTTC.

The chain has TRBV6-6 and TRBJ2-3, with 8 nucleotides matching TRBD2. CDR1 and CDR2 (germline): MNHNY, SVGAGI (reference sequence). V lost 5 bases and J lost 2; bases outside the gene matches: 3. This CDR3 has 14 amino acids. CDR3: CASSVAGPTDTQYF. The CDR3 nucleotides read TGTGCCAGCAGTGTAGCGGGGCCCACAGATACGCAGTATTTT.

The rearrangement uses TRBV13 and TRBJ2-3, with TRBD2 identical over 10 bases. This CDR3 spans 16 amino acids. V was clipped by 2 bases and J by 5 bases; unmatched bases: 7. CDR1 and CDR2 (germline): PRHDT, FYEKMQ (reference sequence). The CDR3: CASSLKAGGPQDTQYF. The CDR3 nucleotides read TGTGCCAGCAGCTTAAAAGCGGGGGGGCCTCAAGATACGCAGTATTTT.

The chain employs TRBV5-1 and TRBJ2-3, with 8 bases lining up with TRBD2. There are 17 residues in the CDR3. The germline gives CDR1 SGHRS, CDR2 YFSETQ. Trimming at V came to 0 bases and at J to 6 bases, leaving 12 bases not matched to a gene. The CDR3 coding sequence is TGCGCCAGCAGCTTGGCCGATCAGCGGGAGTGGGGGGATACGCAGTATTTT. Translated: CASSLADQREWGDTQYF.

This rearrangement joins TRBV29-1 to TRBJ2-7; D may be TRBD2 (6 bases). Germline-derived CDR1 and CDR2 are SQVTM and ANQGSEA. V lost 1 base, J lost 4 bases, and 11 bases lay in between. The CDR3 extends over 13 amino acids. The CDR3 reads CSVEAGVGYEQYF. The CDR3 DNA sequence: TGCAGCGTTGAAGCGGGAGTGGGGTACGAGCAGTACTTC.

The chain combines TRBV2 with TRBJ2-5; tentatively, D is TRBD2 (6 bases). This CDR3 is 16 amino acids long. Trimming cost V 5 bases and J 0 bases, with 16 bases left between them. The germline V gene has CDR1 SNHLY and CDR2 FYNNEI. In DNA form, the CDR3 reads TGTGCCAGCAGTAGACCGGGATTAGCGGACCAAGAGACCCAGTACTTC. It specifies CASSRPGLADQETQYF.

The rearrangement uses TRBV6-5 and TRBJ1-2; possibly TRBD1 for D (6 bases). The V end was cut by 5 bases, the J end by 1 base, with 8 bases between. In germline, CDR1 is MNHEY, CDR2 SVGAGI. This CDR3 comprises 13 residues. For the CDR3, the DNA is TGTGCCAGCAGTCCCAGGGGTAACTATGGCTACACCTTC. Translation gives CASSPRGNYGYTF.

The J gene is TRBJ2-3, the V gene TRBV5-1, with 7 bases matching TRBD2. The CDR3 consists of 12 residues. The germline gives CDR1 SGHRS, CDR2 YFSETQ. J lost 10 bases, V lost 4 bases, and 6 bases had no gene match. CDR3: CASSTTSFPQYF. In DNA form, the CDR3 reads TGCGCCAGCAGCACGACTAGCTTCCCGCAGTATTTT.

The chain is built from TRBV5-6 and TRBJ1-4, with D possibly TRBD1 on 6 matching bases. CDR3 length equals 15 residues. The germline V gene encodes CDR1 SGHDT and CDR2 YYEEEE. With 2 bases removed from V and 5 bases from J, the gap between germline ends came to 13 bases. The CDR3 sequence: CASSLFDRQNEKLFF. CDR3 nucleotides: TGTGCCAGCAGCTTATTCGACAGGCAGAATGAAAAACTGTTTTTT.

Here the CDR3 reads CASSQGTGGREQYF. CDR3 DNA: TGCGCCAGCAGCCAAGGGACAGGGGGCCGCGAGCAGTACTTC. The rearrangement joins TRBV4-1 to TRBJ2-7; 11 bases line up with TRBD1. Per germline, CDR1 MGHRA and CDR2 YSYEKL. V shed 1 base and J 6 bases; nucleotides not matched to a gene: 2. The CDR3 consists of 14 residues.

This clone has a handful of counts. V and J are TRBV15 and TRBJ1-4; D ambiguous. V was pared by 1 base and J by 0 bases, with 6 bases between. The CDR3 has 15 residues. Germline CDR1 is LNHNV and CDR2 is YYDKDF (reference sequence). CDR3 DNA sequence: TGTGCCACCAGCAGAGCAGCGGCAACTAATGAAAAACTGTTTTTT. Its translation: CATSRAAATNEKLFF.

The V gene is TRBV19, the J gene TRBJ1-6; TRBD1 might be the D (6 bases). CDR3 size: 11 residues. Trimming took 10 bases from V and 13 from J, leaving 14 bases between them. From germline, CDR1 is LNHDA and CDR2 SQIVND (reference sequence). In DNA form, the CDR3 reads TGTGCCAAAAGAACGCAGGGGCCCCTCCACTTT. Amino acids: CAKRTQGPLHF.

This clone has just one count. The chain joins TRBV19 to TRBJ1-2; 10 nucleotides line up with TRBD1. The CDR3 consists of 15 residues. Germline CDR1 and CDR2: LNHDA and SQIVND (reference sequence). The ends lost 5 bases at V and 6 bases at J; junction bases unmatched: 9. The CDR3: CASSDRQGAPDGYTF. Here the CDR3 DNA reads TGTGCCAGTAGTGACAGACAGGGGGCGCCGGATGGCTACACCTTC.

Only one count was recorded for this clone. The genes are TRBV7-9 and TRBJ2-4; the D gene is possibly TRBD2 (5 bases). Germline V gene sequence: CDR1 SEHNR, CDR2 FQNEAQ (reference sequence). Trimming removed 11 bases at V and 7 bases at J, with 15 bases between. CDR3 length: 12 residues. Written as DNA, the CDR3 is TGTGCCGGGAGTGGGTTAGGCAACATTCAGTACTTC. As protein: CAGSGLGNIQYF.

V usage is TRBV6-5 and J usage is TRBJ1-2; possible D gene TRBD1, 6 bases. Germline V gene lookup returns CDR1 MNHEY and CDR2 SVGAGI. CDR3 length: 12 amino acids. Trimming pared 4 bases from V and 8 bases from J, leaving 11 bases between. The CDR3 nucleotides read TGTGCCAGCAGTTCAGGGGTTTACGGCTACACCTTC. As protein: CASSSGVYGYTF.

The chain has TRBV6-5 and TRBJ1-2; TRBD1 matches 7 bases. The CDR3 is 14 residues long. Trimming cost V 4 bases and J 4 bases; bases outside gene matches: 6. Germline CDR1 MNHEY, CDR2 SVGAGI. CDR3 coding DNA: TGTGCCAGCAGTTTAACAGGGGAACGCTATGGCTACACCTTC. Translation: CASSLTGERYGYTF.

CDR3 sequence: CASSVEGMRDRDYGYTF. CDR3 DNA sequence: TGTGCCAGCAGCGTCGAGGGGATGAGGGACAGGGACTATGGCTACACCTTC. The chain couples TRBV9 to TRBJ1-2; TRBD1 matches at 9 bases. J was trimmed by 3 bases and V by 2 bases; bases with no gene match: 11. The V gene's germline CDR1 is SGDLS and CDR2 YYNGEE. The CDR3 sequence is 17 residues long.

The rearrangement links TRBV19 to TRBJ1-1; the D gene is possibly TRBD1 (6 bases). V was cut by 3 bases and J by 6 bases, with 17 bases left in between. This CDR3 comprises 15 residues. Per germline, CDR1 LNHDA and CDR2 SQIVND (reference sequence). The CDR3 protein is CASSISSDRWPEAFF. CDR3 coding DNA: TGTGCCAGTAGTATTTCGTCCGACAGGTGGCCTGAAGCTTTCTTT.